Each of the 28 T cell receptor beta chains below was sequenced from the same sample in a study of blood T cell repertoires in COVID-19. Here immunoSEQ multiplex PCR was the method, and the copy in TCRdb shows in-frame clones only, minus some. The sample holds some 200,000 clones, around 82% seen once. The specimen was PBMCs or T cells enriched from blood (not recorded which). These receptors all stem from a man aged 35-49 years who had recovered from COVID-19.

This rearrangement joins TRBV7-3 to TRBJ2-1; weak D call: TRBD2 (5 bases). Germline assignment: CDR1 SGHTA and CDR2 FQGTGA. V lost 0 bases and J lost 8, with 8 bases in between. This CDR3 is 13 amino acids long. CDR3: CASSLTWEYEQFF. The CDR3 nucleotides are TGTGCCAGCAGCTTAACGTGGGAGTATGAGCAGTTCTTC.

V is TRBV2 and J is TRBJ1-6; tentative D call: TRBD1 (6 bases). The germline V gene has CDR1 SNHLY and CDR2 FYNNEI. V gave up 8 bases and J gave up 5 bases, with 13 bases separating them. The length of the CDR3 is 14 residues. The CDR3: CASYIRGNNSPLHF. The CDR3 DNA is TGTGCCAGCTATATCAGGGGAAATAATTCACCCCTCCACTTT.

This clone has more than one count but fewer than ten. The rearrangement joins TRBV27 to TRBJ2-5; 7 nucleotides align to TRBD2. Trimming removed 6 bases from V and 5 bases from J; junction bases left unmatched: 9. This CDR3 contains 14 residues. The germline V gene has CDR1 MNHEY and CDR2 SMNVEV (reference sequence). CDR3 DNA sequence: TGTGCCAGCAGCCCAAGAGCGGGGCGGGAGACCCAGTACTTC. Amino acids: CASSPRAGRETQYF.

The V gene is TRBV28, the J gene TRBJ1-2; tentative D call: TRBD1 (5 bases). The CDR3 is made up of 15 amino acids. The germline gives CDR1 MDHEN, CDR2 SYDVKM. The V and J ends lost 5 bases and 2 bases respectively, with 15 bases between them. The CDR3 nucleotides are TGTGCCAGCAGTCCCGCGGGGACCGTGAACTATGGCTACACCTTC. Protein: CASSPAGTVNYGYTF.

This clone was recorded once. The V call is TRBV25-1, the J call TRBJ1-2, with unresolved D. Trimming took off 3 bases at V and 4 bases at J, with 9 bases between the two ends. This CDR3 spans 13 amino acids. CDR1 is MGHDK and CDR2 is SYGVNS in the germline V gene. CDR3 residues: CASSDSQRYGYTF. CDR3 bases: TGTGCCAGCAGTGACAGTCAACGCTATGGCTACACCTTC.

The gene calls are TRBV5-1 and TRBJ1-4; TRBD1 aligns across 7 bases. This CDR3 is 14 amino acids long. Germline CDR1 SGHRS, CDR2 YFSETQ. With V trimmed by 4 bases and J by 7 bases, 7 bases remained unmatched. The CDR3 DNA follows: TGCGCCAGCAGCCCTGGGACAGAGTTTGAAAAACTGTTTTTT. Translated: CASSPGTEFEKLFF.

The V call is TRBV6-2 or TRBV6-3, the J call TRBJ2-2; 11 bases match TRBD2. The CDR3 consists of 17 residues. The germline V gene encodes CDR1 MNHEY and CDR2 SVGEGT. Trimming at V came to 2 bases and at J to 3 bases, leaving 5 bases not matched to a gene. As DNA, the CDR3 is TGTGCCAGCAGTTACCCTATACTAGCGGGAGACACCGGGGAGCTGTTTTTT. Amino acid sequence: CASSYPILAGDTGELFF.

The J gene is TRBJ2-7, the V gene TRBV19; 8 bases agree with TRBD2. Germline values: CDR1 LNHDA, CDR2 SQIVND (reference sequence). V gave up 4 bases and J gave up 2 bases; unmatched junction bases: 7. The CDR3 runs to 15 residues. In DNA, the CDR3 is TGTGCCAGTAGTACCCGGTCGGGACTAGCCTACGAGCAGTACTTC. This translates into CASSTRSGLAYEQYF.

The gene calls are TRBV6-5 and TRBJ2-4, with D possibly TRBD2 on 5 matching bases. Trimming left V 6 bases short and J 0 bases short, with 9 bases between. The CDR3 length is 14 residues. In germline, CDR1 is MNHEY, CDR2 SVGAGI. CDR3 protein: CASSRGLAKNIQYF. Here the CDR3 DNA reads TGTGCCAGCAGCCGCGGGCTAGCCAAAAACATTCAGTACTTC.

This chain links TRBV5-1 with TRBJ1-1; D is possibly TRBD1 (5 bases). The V gene's germline CDR1 is SGHRS and CDR2 YFSETQ. The CDR3 is 12 amino acids. V was shortened by 3 bases and J by 7 bases, with 10 bases between the two germline ends. This CDR3 reads CASSYQGGEAFF. The CDR3 DNA follows: TGCGCCAGCAGCTACCAGGGTGGTGAAGCTTTCTTT.

The chain carries TRBV7-9 and TRBJ2-5; 11 positions agree with TRBD1. The germline V gene encodes CDR1 SEHNR and CDR2 FQNEAQ (reference sequence). The V segment lost 3 bases and the J segment 4 bases; nucleotides outside the gene matches: 4. The CDR3 totals 15 residues. Written as DNA, the CDR3 is TGTGCCAGCAGCTTGGACAGGGGGCGGTTAGAGACCCAGTACTTC. Translating gives CASSLDRGRLETQYF.

The chain combines TRBV7-9 with TRBJ2-7; 11 bases line up with TRBD2. The V gene's germline CDR1 is SEHNR and CDR2 FQNEAQ (reference sequence). CDR3 length: 15 residues. The V gene end was trimmed by 6 bases and the J gene end by 2 bases; junction bases not matched to a gene: 6. The CDR3 protein is CASSRTSGRPYEQYF. DNA of the CDR3: TGTGCCAGCAGTCGGACTAGCGGGCGCCCCTACGAGCAGTACTTC.

The chain is built from TRBV5-1 and TRBJ1-6; 7 nucleotides line up with TRBD1. CDR3 size: 16 residues. The junction had 10 bases not matched to a gene; V was cut back by 4 bases and J by 6 bases. Germline V gene data show CDR1 as SGHRS and CDR2 as YFSETQ. The CDR3 coding sequence is TGCGCCAGCAGCCGGAGCCGGGACAGTCTTAATTCACCCCTCCACTTT. Translating gives CASSRSRDSLNSPLHF.

The rearrangement links TRBV4-2 to TRBJ2-2; D is unresolved. V was trimmed by 0 bases and J by 0 bases, leaving 8 bases between them. The CDR3 consists of 16 residues. Germline CDR1 and CDR2: LGHNA and YNFKEQ. This chain's CDR3 is CASSQEDSTNTGELFF. CDR3 DNA: TGTGCCAGCAGCCAAGAAGACTCAACGAACACCGGGGAGCTGTTTTTT.

The chain carries TRBV4-3 and TRBJ1-6, with D uncertain. The CDR3 is 13 amino acids. Trimming pared 2 bases from V and 10 bases from J, leaving 9 bases between. The germline V gene has CDR1 LGHNA and CDR2 YSLEER. CDR3 DNA: TGCGCCAGCAGCCAAACCCACAGATCACCCCTCCACTTT. Amino acid sequence: CASSQTHRSPLHF.

V gene TRBV5-4 combines with J gene TRBJ2-1, with 7 bases identical to TRBD2. The CDR3 runs to 15 residues. Per germline, CDR1 SGHNT and CDR2 YYREEE (reference sequence). With 2 bases clipped from V and 6 bases from J, the junction kept 8 bases outside the gene matches. As DNA, the CDR3 is TGTGCCAGCAGCTTTCGACGGGAGGTTGTCAATGAGCAGTTCTTC. This codes for CASSFRREVVNEQFF.

The rearrangement uses TRBV5-4 and TRBJ2-3; no reliable D call. Germline-derived CDR1 and CDR2 are SGHNT and YYREEE (reference sequence). CDR3 length: 15 amino acids. V lost 2 bases, J lost 3 bases, and 13 bases lay in between. The CDR3 reads CASSFSELDTDTQYF. CDR3 sequence (DNA): TGTGCCAGCAGCTTTTCGGAGCTAGATACAGATACGCAGTATTTT.

The chain combines TRBV7-2 with TRBJ2-1, with 10 nucleotides matching TRBD1. Unmatched junction bases numbered 9, after V lost 6 bases and J lost 7 bases. Per germline, CDR1 SGHTA and CDR2 FQGNSA. The CDR3 sequence is 15 residues long. CDR3 in amino acids: CASSLGQGGYNEQFF. CDR3 DNA: TGTGCCAGCAGTCTTGGACAGGGGGGGTATAATGAGCAGTTCTTC.

The gene calls are TRBV29-1 and TRBJ1-2, with D tentatively TRBD1 (5 bases). CDR3 length: 15 amino acids. Germline-derived CDR1 and CDR2 are SQVTM and ANQGSEA. V lost 3 bases and J lost 1, with 15 bases in between. Written as DNA, the CDR3 is TGCAGCGTTGATCAACAAGGTGGACATAACTATGGCTACACCTTC. Residues: CSVDQQGGHNYGYTF.

The chain carries TRBV7-2 and TRBJ2-1; 9 bases match TRBD1. V lost 5 bases to trimming and J lost 7 bases; unmatched junction nucleotides: 9. This CDR3 has 15 residues. Germline CDR1 reads SGHTA; CDR2 reads FQGNSA. CDR3 residues: CASSTGTGLVNEQFF. CDR3 bases: TGTGCCAGCAGCACAGGGACAGGGTTAGTAAATGAGCAGTTCTTC.

Notes on this clone: This sample includes further DNA sequences coding for the same CDR3. This chain connects TRBV5-5 to TRBJ2-1, with D hard to call. V was pared by 0 bases and J by 0 bases, with 7 bases between. This CDR3 comprises 15 residues. Germline lookup yields CDR1 SGHKS and CDR2 YYEKEE (reference sequence). The CDR3: CASSLGAPSYNEQFF. CDR3 sequence (DNA): TGTGCCAGCAGCTTGGGGGCGCCCTCCTACAATGAGCAGTTCTTC.

This sequence joins TRBV7-9 and TRBJ2-1, with 9 positions matching TRBD2. The length of the CDR3 is 15 residues. With V trimmed by 2 bases and J by 7 bases, 6 bases remained unmatched. Germline V gives CDR1 SEHNR, CDR2 FQNEAQ (reference sequence). CDR3 DNA: TGTGCCAGCAGCTTACCCAGCGGGAGGTGGAATGAGCAGTTCTTC. This encodes CASSLPSGRWNEQFF.

In its sample, this clone was seen once. The chain recombines TRBV4-2 with TRBJ2-3, with D possibly matching TRBD1 (6 bases). CDR3 length: 15 residues. Deletions cut 3 bases from V and 5 bases from J, with 15 bases between. Germline CDR1 reads LGHNA; CDR2 reads YNFKEQ. The CDR3 DNA reads TGTGCCAGCAGCCAGGACGGACAGTCTGGAGATACGCAGTATTTT. Translating gives CASSQDGQSGDTQYF.

This clone was seen a few times. This rearrangement joins TRBV10-3 to TRBJ1-1; TRBD1 is a possible D gene (5 bases). The V end was cut by 3 bases, the J end by 4 bases, with 15 bases between. The germline gives CDR1 ENHRY, CDR2 SYGVKD. The CDR3 length is 15 residues. The CDR3 region is CAISDPGTTSTEAFF. The CDR3 region has the DNA TGTGCCATCAGTGACCCCGGGACTACGTCCACTGAAGCTTTCTTT.

J is TRBJ1-2 and V is TRBV19; D is undetermined. The CDR3 is 13 residues long. Looked up from germline, CDR1 is LNHDA and CDR2 is SQIVND (reference sequence). Deletions cut 7 bases from V and 8 bases from J, with 17 bases between. CDR3 sequence: CASTSSEVLGYTF. CDR3 coding DNA: TGTGCCAGTACCTCCTCGGAGGTTTTGGGCTACACCTTC.

This chain connects TRBV11-2 to TRBJ2-1, with 8 bases lining up with TRBD1. Germline assignment: CDR1 SGHAT and CDR2 FQNNGV. The CDR3 has 14 amino acids. Trimming removed 5 bases from V and 10 bases from J; junction bases left unmatched: 10. The CDR3 sequence is CASSLSDRAGEQFF. The CDR3 bases are TGTGCCAGCAGCCTGTCGGACAGGGCAGGGGAGCAGTTCTTC.

V and J are TRBV1 and TRBJ1-5. TRBV1 is annotated as a pseudogene. The CDR3 runs 13 residues. CDR3 DNA sequence: TGCACCAGCAGCCCCCCCGGAGTTCAGCCCCAGCATTTT. Its translation is CTSSPPGVQPQHF.

The V call is TRBV18, the J call TRBJ2-1, with TRBD2 identical over 10 bases. This CDR3 comprises 16 residues. Germline V gene sequence: CDR1 KGHSH, CDR2 LQKENI. V lost 4 bases and J lost 2; bases outside the gene matches: 5. In DNA, the CDR3 is TGTGCCAGCTCACTCCCCAGCGGGAGGGCCTACAATGAGCAGTTCTTC. The encoded protein is CASSLPSGRAYNEQFF.